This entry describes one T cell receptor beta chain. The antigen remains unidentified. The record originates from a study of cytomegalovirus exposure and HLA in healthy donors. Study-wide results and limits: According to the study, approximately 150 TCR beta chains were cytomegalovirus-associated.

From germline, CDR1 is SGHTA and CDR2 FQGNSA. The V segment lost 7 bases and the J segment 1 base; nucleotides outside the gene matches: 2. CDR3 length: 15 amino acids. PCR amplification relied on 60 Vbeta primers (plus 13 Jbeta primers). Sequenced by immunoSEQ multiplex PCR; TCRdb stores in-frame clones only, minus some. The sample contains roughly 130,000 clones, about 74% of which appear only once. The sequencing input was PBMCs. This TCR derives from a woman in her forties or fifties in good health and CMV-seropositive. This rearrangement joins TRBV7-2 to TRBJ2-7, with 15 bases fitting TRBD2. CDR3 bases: TGTGCCAGCAAGGGGACTAGCGGGGGGTCCTACGAGCAGTACTTC. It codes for CASKGTSGGSYEQYF. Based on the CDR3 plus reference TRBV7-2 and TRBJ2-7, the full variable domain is GAGVSQSPSNKVTEKGKDVELRCDPISGHTALYWYRQSLGQGLEFLIYFQGNSAPDKSGLPSDRFSAERTGGSVSTLTIQRTQQEDSAVYLCASKGTSGGSYEQYFGPGTRLTVT.